The 27 T cell receptor beta chains presented below share a single source sample, sequenced in a study of siplizumab effects on memory and regulatory T cells. Measured with immunoSEQ multiplex PCR; TCRdb has only the in-frame clones, and not every one. The sample yields 85,000 to 130,000 clones, roughly nine tenths seen once. Sequenced: Tregs sorted from blood. The receptors stem from a human donor in good health.

This chain links TRBV7-2 with TRBJ1-1; D might be TRBD1 (5 bases). The V end was cut by 1 base, the J end by 3 bases, with 9 bases between. CDR3 length equals 14 residues. Germline CDR1 SGHTA, CDR2 FQGNSA. The CDR3 is CASSLVGRDTEAFF. DNA for the CDR3: TGTGCCAGCAGCTTAGTAGGCAGGGACACTGAAGCTTTCTTT. The full variable domain, with the rest looked up from reference TRBV7-2 and TRBJ1-1, is GAGVSQSPSNKVTEKGKDVELRCDPISGHTALYWYRQSLGQGLEFLIYFQGNSAPDKSGLPSDRFSAERTGGSVSTLTIQRTQQEDSAVYLCASSLVGRDTEAFFGQGTRLTVV.

This chain links TRBV20-1 with TRBJ2-5; D is perhaps TRBD1 or TRBD2 (5 bases each). Trimming left V 8 bases short and J 3 bases short, with 10 bases between. The CDR3 has 11 residues. Germline V gene sequence: CDR1 DFQATT, CDR2 SNEGSKA (reference sequence). Here the CDR3 DNA reads TGCAGTACGGGGCCGGAAGAGACCCAGTACTTC. This translates into CSTGPEETQYF.

The chain employs TRBV19 and TRBJ1-1; TRBD1 aligns across 8 bases. The CDR3 contains 14 residues. CDR1 and CDR2 (germline): LNHDA, SQIVND (reference sequence). V gave up 5 bases and J gave up 6 bases; unmatched junction bases: 8. The CDR3 reads CASSSRDRGPEAFF. Written as DNA, the CDR3 is TGTGCCAGTAGTTCTCGAGACAGGGGACCTGAAGCTTTCTTT.

V is TRBV5-1 and J is TRBJ1-1; TRBD1 is a possible D gene (5 bases). This CDR3 is built from 16 residues. V lost 0 bases to trimming and J lost 1 base, with 13 bases between them. The germline V gene encodes CDR1 SGHRS and CDR2 YFSETQ. The CDR3 region is CASSLGGVKGNTEAFF. CDR3 nucleotide sequence: TGCGCCAGCAGCTTGGGGGGCGTCAAGGGGAACACTGAAGCTTTCTTT.

The chain couples TRBV9 to TRBJ2-3; the match to TRBD2 covers 8 bases. V shed 2 bases, J shed 5 bases, and the junction held 10 bases outside the gene matches. Germline V gives CDR1 SGDLS, CDR2 YYNGEE. The CDR3 has 16 amino acids. In DNA form, the CDR3 reads TGTGCCAGCAGCGTCATATCCGGGACTAGGGGAGATACGCAGTATTTT. This translates into CASSVISGTRGDTQYF.

The genes are TRBV15 and TRBJ1-1; no definite D call. The germline V and J ends were trimmed by 0 bases and 1 base, with 6 bases remaining between them. CDR1 is LNHNV, CDR2 YYDKDF, per germline (reference sequence). The CDR3 runs 14 residues. CDR3 loop: CATSREQQNTEAFF. The CDR3 nucleotides read TGTGCCACCAGCAGAGAACAGCAGAACACTGAAGCTTTCTTT.

The genes are TRBV5-1 and TRBJ1-3; weak D call: TRBD1 (5 bases). V was shortened by 5 bases and J by 0 bases, with 6 bases between the two germline ends. This CDR3 contains 13 residues. CDR1 SGHRS and CDR2 YFSETQ come from the germline V gene. As DNA, the CDR3 is TGCGCCAGCAGGGGGGGCTCTGGAAACACCATATATTTT. Translated: CASRGGSGNTIYF.

The chain has TRBV20-1 and TRBJ2-1; possibly TRBD1 for D (5 bases). CDR3 length equals 11 residues. Trimming removed 4 bases at V and 9 bases at J, with 10 bases between. The germline gives CDR1 DFQATT, CDR2 SNEGSKA (reference sequence). The CDR3 is CSAKGIGEQFF. In DNA, the CDR3 is TGCAGTGCTAAGGGGATTGGTGAGCAGTTCTTC.

The chain is built from TRBV6-5 and TRBJ2-5, with 8 bases aligning to TRBD1. Germline CDR1 and CDR2: MNHEY and SVGAGI. V lost 2 bases and J lost 4; bases outside the gene matches: 6. The CDR3 consists of 15 residues. CDR3 nucleotides: TGTGCCAGCAGTTACGGCAGGGGGCCCCCAGAGACCCAGTACTTC. Amino acid sequence: CASSYGRGPPETQYF.

The CDR3: CASSFWTSTDTQYF. CDR3 DNA sequence: TGTGCCAGCAGCTTCTGGACGTCCACAGATACGCAGTATTTT. The chain carries TRBV7-2 and TRBJ2-3; no clear D. Between the trimmed V and J ends, which lost 3 bases and 2 bases, there was a span of 9 bases. The CDR3 sequence is 14 residues long. Germline CDR1 and CDR2: SGHTA and FQGNSA.

The chain joins TRBV6-1 to TRBJ2-2; D is perhaps TRBD2 (7 bases). The CDR3 contains 15 residues. From germline, CDR1 is MNHNS and CDR2 SASEGT. Trimming took off 6 bases at V and 7 bases at J, with 18 bases between the two ends. CDR3: CASRLQGGVYGELFF. In nucleotides, the CDR3 is TGTGCCAGCAGACTCCAAGGGGGGGTTTACGGGGAGCTGTTTTTT.

The V gene is TRBV30, the J gene TRBJ2-4, with D maybe TRBD2 (5 bases). Deletions cut 2 bases from V and 8 bases from J, with 13 bases between. Germline V gene data show CDR1 as GTSNPN and CDR2 as SVGIG (reference sequence). The CDR3 totals 13 residues. The CDR3 bases are TGTGCCTGGAGTCGAGGGCTTACTGACATTCAGTACTTC. Translating it yields CAWSRGLTDIQYF.

The rearrangement links TRBV6-5 to TRBJ2-5; 12 bases align to TRBD1. V was clipped by 3 bases and J by 4 bases; unmatched bases: 6. The CDR3 has 16 residues. Germline V gene data show CDR1 as MNHEY and CDR2 as SVGAGI. DNA for the CDR3: TGTGCCAGCAGTTATCTCGGGACAGGGGGCAGAGAGACCCAGTACTTC. As protein: CASSYLGTGGRETQYF.

This clone appeared a single time. This sequence joins TRBV6-1 and TRBJ2-2, with D perhaps assigned TRBD1 or TRBD2 (5 bases each). CDR3 length: 15 residues. Germline V gene lookup returns CDR1 MNHNS and CDR2 SASEGT. The V gene lost 7 bases and the J gene lost 0 bases, with 12 bases spanning the gap. This chain's CDR3 is CASTLGRANTGELFF. CDR3 nucleotide sequence: TGTGCCAGCACCCTGGGGCGGGCGAACACCGGGGAGCTGTTTTTT.

This sequence joins TRBV5-6 and TRBJ2-7; maybe TRBD2 (5 bases). Per germline, CDR1 SGHDT and CDR2 YYEEEE. The CDR3 has 15 residues. Trimming pared 1 base from V and 0 bases from J, leaving 11 bases between. CDR3 amino acids: CASSLFKRPSYEQYF. The CDR3 nucleotides read TGTGCCAGCAGCTTGTTCAAGCGGCCCTCCTACGAGCAGTACTTC.

The V and J genes are TRBV6-5 and TRBJ2-7, with 7 positions matching TRBD1. This CDR3 has 14 residues. Trimming at V came to 0 bases and at J to 7 bases, leaving 6 bases not matched to a gene. From germline, CDR1 is MNHEY and CDR2 SVGAGI. The CDR3 loop is CASSYSTGSIEQYF. CDR3 coding DNA: TGTGCCAGCAGTTACTCGACAGGGTCCATTGAGCAGTACTTC.

The chain recombines TRBV5-1 with TRBJ2-5; no reliable D call. V was pared by 3 bases and J by 1 base, with 7 bases between. CDR1 is SGHRS and CDR2 is YFSETQ in the germline V gene. The CDR3 covers 13 residues. The CDR3 region has the DNA TGCGCCAGCAGCTCGACGGCCCAAGAGACCCAGTACTTC. This encodes CASSSTAQETQYF.

V usage is TRBV11-2 and J usage is TRBJ1-1, with 9 bases fitting TRBD1. CDR1 and CDR2 (germline): SGHAT, FQNNGV. This CDR3 is 14 amino acids long. The V gene end was trimmed by 6 bases and the J gene end by 6 bases; junction bases not matched to a gene: 8. The CDR3: CASRFTGTGPEAFF. DNA of the CDR3: TGTGCCAGCAGATTTACCGGGACAGGGCCTGAAGCTTTCTTT.

The CDR3 nucleotides are TGTGCCAGCAGGCCCGGGGGGACCACTAACTATGGCTACACCTTC. This gives the protein CASRPGGTTNYGYTF. The chain joins TRBV6-4 to TRBJ1-2, with D possibly being TRBD1 (5 bases). Germline V gene lookup returns CDR1 MRHNA and CDR2 SNTAGT. V was clipped by 6 bases and J by 0 bases, with 14 bases between them. The CDR3 runs to 15 residues.

The J gene is TRBJ2-7, the V gene TRBV6-5; D may be TRBD2 (7 bases). The germline V gene has CDR1 MNHEY and CDR2 SVGAGI. Deletions cut 5 bases from V and 4 bases from J, with 15 bases between. The CDR3 is 14 residues long. DNA of the CDR3: TGTGCCAGCAGTAGCAGGGGAGGGCGTTACGAGCAGTACTTC. Translating gives CASSSRGGRYEQYF.

The chain combines TRBV11-3 with TRBJ2-3; D remains ambiguous. From germline, CDR1 is SGHNT and CDR2 YENEEA. Trimming took off 5 bases at V and 2 bases at J, with 14 bases between the two ends. This CDR3 has 15 amino acids. CDR3 bases: TGTGCCAGCAGCCCGACGGGTCGGCACACAGATACGCAGTATTTT. This translates into CASSPTGRHTDTQYF.

This rearrangement joins TRBV6-5 to TRBJ2-7, with 7 nucleotides matching TRBD1. The germline V gene has CDR1 MNHEY and CDR2 SVGAGI. The V segment lost 6 bases and the J segment 3 bases; nucleotides outside the gene matches: 5. The CDR3 is 13 amino acids. In DNA, the CDR3 is TGTGCCAGCAGACCCGGGACAGACTACGAGCAGTACTTC. Encoded protein: CASRPGTDYEQYF.

The chain recombines TRBV7-3 with TRBJ2-7, with D possibly being TRBD1 (5 bases). The germline gives CDR1 SGHTA, CDR2 FQGTGA. The CDR3 covers 15 residues. The germline V and J ends were trimmed by 2 bases and 3 bases, with 14 bases remaining between them. The CDR3 here is CASSLVGQGNYEQYF. DNA of the CDR3: TGTGCCAGCAGCTTAGTAGGGCAGGGTAACTACGAGCAGTACTTC.

V is TRBV7-9 and J is TRBJ2-1, with 8 bases lining up with TRBD2. The CDR3 totals 13 residues. Germline CDR1 SEHNR, CDR2 FQNEAQ (reference sequence). V lost 1 base and J lost 10; bases outside the gene matches: 3. DNA of the CDR3: TGTGCCAGCAGCTTAGTGGCTAGCGGGGAGCAGTTCTTC. This gives the protein CASSLVASGEQFF.

This chain joins TRBV5-1 and TRBJ1-2, with TRBD1 matching over 9 bases. Germline trimming cut 4 bases from V and 1 base from J; bases unmatched to any gene: 8. Germline assignment: CDR1 SGHRS and CDR2 YFSETQ. The CDR3 contains 16 residues. The CDR3 DNA reads TGCGCCAGCAGCGAGGGGACAGGGATTAATAACTATGGCTACACCTTC. It is translated as CASSEGTGINNYGYTF.

The rearrangement links TRBV16 to TRBJ1-2; weak D call: TRBD1 (6 bases). Trimming removed 6 bases from V and 4 bases from J, with 9 bases in between. This CDR3 is built from 12 residues. Looked up from germline, CDR1 is KGHSY and CDR2 is FQNENV. CDR3 in amino acids: CASSQQGYGYTF. The CDR3 DNA is TGTGCCAGCAGTCAACAGGGCTATGGCTACACCTTC.

This chain connects TRBV7-9 to TRBJ1-2, with D uncertain. Trimming left V 4 bases short and J 2 bases short, with 11 bases between. Germline V gene lookup returns CDR1 SEHNR and CDR2 FQNEAQ (reference sequence). There are 14 residues in the CDR3. Written as DNA, the CDR3 is TGTGCCAGCAGCTCGGTGGCGTGGAACTATGGCTACACCTTC. Its protein product is CASSSVAWNYGYTF.